This T cell receptor beta chain was identified during a study of cytomegalovirus exposure and HLA in healthy donors (dated by TCRdb to the late 2010s). Notes on the research overall: In an earlier analysis of around 540 of the donors, approximately 260 Gb of sequence data and some 100 million unique TCR beta sequences from 150 million to 200 million T cells were reported. About 300 gigabases of sequencing data and 75 million to 85 million unique TCR sequences made up an early release that covered 500 to 700 HLA-typed donors. Among the approximately 400 genotyped donors, around 81% belonged to the genetic ancestry cluster associated with self-reported Caucasian donors. The study was designed to test whether signatures of past pathogen exposure could be identified by cataloging public T cell receptors. Using immunosequencing, the study profiled T cell repertoires from roughly 650 subjects and related those repertoires to cytomegalovirus serostatus. In addition to the first cohort of around 670 subjects, a separate validation cohort of around 110 different subjects was used. High-throughput TCR immunosequencing, statistical association of individual TCRs with disease status, and machine learning were combined to predict cytomegalovirus infection status. A later analysis re-analyzed previously published TCR beta repertoires from 550 to 700 donors and added high-resolution HLA genotyping to study TCR occurrence patterns. Rather than using new phenotypic data, the later analysis identified candidate immune exposures from TCR beta sequences and from how often those sequences occurred across donors. An earlier analysis of some 600 of the donors applied high-throughput TCR beta sequencing to assess whether each TCR beta V gene segment acted as functional or pseudogenic. Alongside the repertoire data, information on donor age, sex, ethnicity and CMV serostatus was compiled. A later genetic analysis used genome-wide SNP genotypes for about 60% of the roughly 700 donors, treating that subset as a discovery cohort. All discovery cohort repertoires had been generated on a single sequencing platform. Class I and class II HLA loci were covered by the typing at four-digit resolution. Typing coverage varied by locus: 629-630 donors for A, B, C, DRB1 and DQB1; roughly 500 for DQA1; more than 600 for DPA1; roughly 470 for DPB1. Roughly five DR-DQ haplotypes were treated as single units for association and clustering because of strong linkage in the cohort. On average, 235,054 unique TCR beta nucleotide sequences were sequenced per donor among roughly 430 genotyped donors of the cohort, with roughly 19% of those sequences being non-productive.

The table lists this clone with a count of one. This clone's antigen is unknown. Within one base of it there is no much larger clone, and no base qualities were kept. The library was obtained by the immunoSEQ multiplex PCR assay. The multiplex PCR relied on a mix of 60 forward primers for TCR Vbeta segments and 13 reverse primers for TCR Jbeta segments. A multiplex PCR assay on genomic DNA amplified the CDR3 region of rearranged TCR beta genes. On the Illumina HiSeq System, the amplified TCR beta libraries were sequenced as 87-base-pair reads. The original pipeline was this. A later analysis counted approximately 74 million unique TCR beta chains across the 640 or so repertoires, and 9.5 million to 11 million of these chains were shared by at least two donors. Raw reads were error-corrected and collapsed into unique sequences by a nearest-neighbor algorithm in which closely related sequences were merged to remove PCR and sequencing errors. To assign V, D and J gene segments, CDR3 sequences were aligned to IMGT reference sequences. For a sequence to be retained, a match of at least six nucleotides to both a V gene segment and a J gene segment was required. Rearrangements were called productive when the CDR3 lacked stop codons and stayed in frame with V and J; all others were non-productive. Following IMGT convention, CDR3 was defined as the stretch from the second conserved V-encoded cysteine to the conserved J-encoded phenylalanine. The earlier analysis of roughly 590 of the donors excluded any sequence lacking an unambiguous match to a single V gene segment. In an earlier analysis of several hundred of the donors, V segments were called functional above 56.7% productive rearrangements and were called segregating when the between-donor standard deviation exceeded 5%. A statistical classification framework was built for diagnosing cytomegalovirus status from the catalog of TCR beta chain sequences. V and J gene assignment, in a later analysis, came from comparing TCR nucleotide sequences with IMGT/GENE-DB human TR gene sequences. The TCRdist pipeline was used in a later analysis to assign CDR3 sequences and most-parsimonious VDJ recombination scenarios. In a later analysis, each TCR beta chain was defined by its CDR3 amino acid sequence together with its V-gene family, and reads without a unique V-gene family were excluded. A later analysis removed over 500 highly shared, low-generation-probability nucleotide sequences to deal with suspected cross-contamination and a sequencing artifact. For each public chain, a later analysis derived a clonal expansion index from normalized ranks of inferred template counts within each repertoire. In a later analysis, generation probabilities were computed with a VDJ recombination model fitted to out-of-frame rearrangements, and the resulting probabilities were checked against IGoR. In a later analysis, hypergeometric tests were used to score TCR-TCR, TCR-HLA and TCR-CMV co-occurrence, with a repertoire-size bias correction applied to TCR pairs. In a later analysis, false discovery rates were estimated by permuting HLA or CMV assignments 20 times. A later analysis grouped co-occurring TCRs with DBSCAN, adding TCRdist sequence similarity when clustering within HLA-allele-positive subsets. For co-occurrence clustering, repertoires with fewer than 30,000 or more than 120,000 public chains were excluded, along with roughly 5 repertoires with anomalous nucleotide sharing. Imported from immuneACCESS, the table was reduced by TCRdb to in-frame sequences with V and J called. These copies leave out some clones; in studies compared against another copy, an unresolved V gene accounts for under half, and the cause of the remainder is not known. That table supplies the V and J calls and clone size; D and trimming were determined from the DNA. A total of around 99,000 clones appear in this sample, under 85% of them only once. 7.7% of the sample goes to the ten largest clones.

The germline V gene gives CDR1 as LGHNT and CDR2 as FRNRAP. V is trimmed back by 1 base and J by 6 bases, and the junction contains 1 base that no gene match accounts for. Measured from the cysteine to the phenylalanine, the CDR3 is 14 residues long. Only CDR3 DNA is held: 42 bases, read in frame from base 1. Overall results and qualifications from the work: Broadly in line with IMGT annotations, most TCR beta V segments showed up in productive rearrangements about 87% or about 30% of the time in an earlier analysis of a few hundred of the donors. A later genetic analysis associated a missense DCLRE1C variant with V-gene and J-gene trimming of TCR beta chains, and an independent cohort replicated the association. Sequencing depth was assumed to be roughly uniform across donors in the presence/absence analyses, though that assumption may not hold. Across donors, most TCR sequences were observed very rarely, whereas some public TCRs were present in many individuals. In a later analysis, most CMV-associated TCR beta chains were found to appear HLA-restricted, with HLA associations seemingly driven largely by CMV exposure. The 87-base-pair reads could not distinguish some IMGT-functional V segments, including TRBV6-2 and TRBV6-3, so those segments were excluded. According to the authors, the approach could potentially be generalized to other disease states and immunological phenotypes. A further reported finding was that TCR beta sequences accurately predicted the HLA-A and HLA-B alleles for most subjects in the first cohort. In a later analysis, about 17,000 TCR beta sequences were associated with specific HLA alleles at a false discovery rate of 0.05. Assigning TCR associations to individual alleles was difficult when HLA alleles, especially DR and DQ, strongly co-occurred. CMV serostatus was the only immune exposure information available for the cohort. A later analysis reported that several top co-occurrence clusters appeared linked to parvovirus B19, influenza, CMV and Epstein-Barr virus. This cohort had only TCR beta chains sequenced, and the lack of alpha or paired-chain data limited which features could be detected. HLA typing was unavailable for some donors at each locus, so association tests used only the typed subset. The study listed approximately 160 TCR beta chains as associated with cytomegalovirus. Compared with the approximately 670-donor mean, donors in an Asian-associated ancestry cluster had fewer N-insertions in productive TCRs, according to a later genetic analysis. A later analysis found that TCR association rates varied across HLA loci, with DRB1 alleles showing the most associated TCRs and HLA-C alleles the fewest. A few of the identified cytomegalovirus-associated TCR beta chains were confirmed in vitro to be specific for cytomegalovirus antigens. Linkage disequilibrium might explain the correlated functional status among segregating V segments, but an unknown experimental factor could not be excluded. A cluster of highly shared sequence variants was judged likely to represent a technical artifact of the sequencing pipeline. The classifier was reported to diagnose cytomegalovirus status with high specificity and sensitivity in both the original cohort and the validation cohort. Because counts were too low, approximately 15 rarely observed V segments, including chromosome 9 orphons, were excluded from the earlier analysis of around 590 of the donors. Compared with equally common non-associated chains, HLA-associated TCR beta chains in a later analysis were more clonally expanded and had lower generation probabilities.

In total, approximately 700 healthy bone marrow donors made up the cohort. All cohort members were sampled while nominally healthy, although unrecorded immune exposures were likely present. The donor tested CMV seropositive, placing the donor among the 289 seropositive members of the cohort. A peripheral blood sample was provided by each donor, and peripheral blood mononuclear cells were used for TCR beta sequencing. Genomic DNA was extracted from the blood cell samples with the Qiagen DNeasy Blood Extraction Kit. The sequence derives from a woman in her 50s in good health and CMV-seropositive. Recombination connected TRBV12-5 to TRBJ2-2; TRBD1 fits 8 bases in the junction. The specimen was PBMCs. This receptor carries the CDR3 CASGLEQGAGELFF. The DNA sequence is as follows: TGTGCTAGTGGTTTGGAACAGGGGGCCGGGGAGCTGTTTTTT. The CDR3, completed at both ends by the reference TRBV12-5 and TRBJ2-2 genes, gives the full variable domain DARVTQTPRHKVTEMGQEVTMRCQPILGHNTVFWYRQTMMQGLELLAYFRNRAPLDDSGMPKDRFSAEMPDATLATLKIQPSEPRDSAVYFCASGLEQGAGELFFGEGSRLTVL.